Reported below is one TCR beta chain. TCRdb's copy holds only in-frame clones and misses some; the assay was immunoSEQ multiplex PCR. Seen here are some 500,000 clones, around 87% observed once, and the top ten hold about 1.7%. Trimming pared 0 bases from V and 4 bases from J, leaving 14 bases between. CDR1 is LGHNA and CDR2 is YNFKEQ in the germline V gene. This CDR3 region has 16 residues. The data originate from a study of blood T cell repertoires in COVID-19. Study at large: The analysed material was cDNA or gDNA that came from T cells, B-cell-depleted T cells, or PBMCs.

The source material was PBMCs or T cells enriched from blood (not recorded which). The sequence was collected from a woman in her thirties or forties who had recovered from COVID-19. The J gene is TRBJ2-3, the V gene TRBV4-2; D is uncertain. CDR3 sequence reads: CASSQEVAAVADTQYF. CDR3 coding DNA: TGTGCCAGCAGCCAAGAGGTAGCCGCGGTCGCAGATACGCAGTATTTT.